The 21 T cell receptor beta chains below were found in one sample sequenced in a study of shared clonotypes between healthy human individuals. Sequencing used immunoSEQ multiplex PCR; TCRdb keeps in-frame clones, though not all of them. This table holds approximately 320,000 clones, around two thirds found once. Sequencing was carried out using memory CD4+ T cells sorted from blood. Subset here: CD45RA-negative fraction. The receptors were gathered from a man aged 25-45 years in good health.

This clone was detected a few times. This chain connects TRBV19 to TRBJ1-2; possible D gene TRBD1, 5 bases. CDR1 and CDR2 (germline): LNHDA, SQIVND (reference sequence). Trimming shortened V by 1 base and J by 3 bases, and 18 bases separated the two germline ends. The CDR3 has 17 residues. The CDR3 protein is CASSIGPLDWGDYGYTF. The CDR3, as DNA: TGTGCCAGTAGTATAGGCCCCCTGGACTGGGGGGACTATGGCTACACCTTC.

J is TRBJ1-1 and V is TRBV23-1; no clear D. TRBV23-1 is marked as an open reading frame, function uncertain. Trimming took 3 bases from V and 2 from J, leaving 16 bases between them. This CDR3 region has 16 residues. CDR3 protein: CASSQGQQGHNTEAFF. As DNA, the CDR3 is TGCGCCAGCAGTCAGGGCCAACAAGGTCACAACACTGAAGCTTTCTTT.

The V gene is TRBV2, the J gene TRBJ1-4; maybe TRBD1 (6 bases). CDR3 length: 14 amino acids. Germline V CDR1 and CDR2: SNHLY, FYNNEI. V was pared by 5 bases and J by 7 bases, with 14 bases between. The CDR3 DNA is TGTGCCAGCAGTACAGGGTGGTGGAGTGAAAAACTGTTTTTT. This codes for CASSTGWWSEKLFF.

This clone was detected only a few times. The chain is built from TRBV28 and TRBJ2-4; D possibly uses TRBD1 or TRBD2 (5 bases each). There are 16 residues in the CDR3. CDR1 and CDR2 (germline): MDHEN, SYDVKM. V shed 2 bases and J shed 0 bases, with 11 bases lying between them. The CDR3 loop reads CASSLRMGVAKNIQYF. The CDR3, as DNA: TGTGCCAGCAGTTTAAGGATGGGGGTAGCCAAAAACATTCAGTACTTC.

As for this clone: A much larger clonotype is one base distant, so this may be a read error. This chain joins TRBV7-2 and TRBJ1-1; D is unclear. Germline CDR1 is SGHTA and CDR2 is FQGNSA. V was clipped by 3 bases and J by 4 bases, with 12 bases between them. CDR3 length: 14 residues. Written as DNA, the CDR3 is TGTGCCAGCAGCTTGGGAGCATACGGCACTGAAGCTTTCTTT. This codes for CASSLGAYGTEAFF.

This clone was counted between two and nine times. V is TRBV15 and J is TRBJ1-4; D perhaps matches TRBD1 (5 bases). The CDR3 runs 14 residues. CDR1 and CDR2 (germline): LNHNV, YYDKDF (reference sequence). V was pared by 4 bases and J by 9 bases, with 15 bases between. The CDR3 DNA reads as TGTGCCACCAGCAAGTCACCGGGACTCCAAAAACTGTTTTTT. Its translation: CATSKSPGLQKLFF.

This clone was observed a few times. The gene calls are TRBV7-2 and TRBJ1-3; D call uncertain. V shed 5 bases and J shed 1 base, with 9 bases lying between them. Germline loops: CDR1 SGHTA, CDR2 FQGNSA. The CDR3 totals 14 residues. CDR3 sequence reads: CASSTLSSGNTIYF. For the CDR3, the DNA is TGTGCCAGCAGCACCCTTTCGTCTGGAAACACCATATATTTT.

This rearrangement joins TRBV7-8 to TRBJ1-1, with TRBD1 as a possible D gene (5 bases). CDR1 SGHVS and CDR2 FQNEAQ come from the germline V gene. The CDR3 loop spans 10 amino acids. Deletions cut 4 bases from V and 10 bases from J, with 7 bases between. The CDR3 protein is CASSSQGAFF. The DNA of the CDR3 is TGTGCCAGCAGCTCCCAGGGAGCTTTCTTT.

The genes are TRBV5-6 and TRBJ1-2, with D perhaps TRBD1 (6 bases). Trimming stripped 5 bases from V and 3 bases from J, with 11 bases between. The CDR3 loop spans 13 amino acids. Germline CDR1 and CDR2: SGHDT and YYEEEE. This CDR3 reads CASSNRVYYGYTF. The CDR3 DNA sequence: TGTGCCAGCAGTAACAGGGTTTACTATGGCTACACCTTC. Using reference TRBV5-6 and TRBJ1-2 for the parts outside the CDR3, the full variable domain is DAGVTQSPTHLIKTRGQQVTLRCSPKSGHDTVSWYQQALGQGPQFIFQYYEEEERQRGNFPDRFSGHQFPNYSSELNVNALLLGDSALYLCASSNRVYYGYTFGSGTRLTVV.

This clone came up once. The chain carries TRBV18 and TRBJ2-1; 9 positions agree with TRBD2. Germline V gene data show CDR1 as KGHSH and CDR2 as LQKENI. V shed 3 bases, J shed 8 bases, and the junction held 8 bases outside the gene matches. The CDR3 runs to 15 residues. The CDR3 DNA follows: TGTGCCAGCTCACCTATTAGCGGGAGAAGAGATGAGCAGTTCTTC. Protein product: CASSPISGRRDEQFF.

CDR3 sequence reads: CASGFGTSNEQFF. CDR3 DNA: TGTGCTAGTGGTTTTGGGACTTCCAATGAGCAGTTCTTC. This rearrangement joins TRBV12-5 to TRBJ2-1; TRBD2 is a possible D gene (6 bases). This CDR3 contains 13 residues. The V and J ends lost 3 bases and 6 bases respectively, with 9 bases between them. Germline V gene lookup returns CDR1 LGHNT and CDR2 FRNRAP.

DNA for the CDR3: TGTGCCAGCAGCTCGGACAGCTTCACCGGGGAGCTGTTTTTT. It translates to CASSSDSFTGELFF. The rearrangement links TRBV7-2 to TRBJ2-2; tentative D call: TRBD1 (6 bases). This CDR3 region has 14 residues. Per germline, CDR1 SGHTA and CDR2 FQGNSA. V shed 4 bases and J shed 4 bases, with 10 bases lying between them.

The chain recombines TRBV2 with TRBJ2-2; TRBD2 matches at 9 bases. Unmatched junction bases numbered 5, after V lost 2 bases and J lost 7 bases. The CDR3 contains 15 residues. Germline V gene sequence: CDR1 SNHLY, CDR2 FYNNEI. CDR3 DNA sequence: TGTGCCAGCAGTGAATTAGCGGGAGACAGCGGGGAGCTGTTTTTT. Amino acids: CASSELAGDSGELFF.

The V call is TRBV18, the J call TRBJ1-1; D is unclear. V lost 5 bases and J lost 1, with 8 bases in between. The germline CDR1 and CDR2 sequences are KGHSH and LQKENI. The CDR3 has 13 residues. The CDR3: CASSSKGNTEAFF. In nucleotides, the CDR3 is TGTGCCAGCTCATCAAAAGGGAACACTGAAGCTTTCTTT. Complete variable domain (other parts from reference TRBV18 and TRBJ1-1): NAGVMQNPRHLVRRRGQEARLRCSPMKGHSHVYWYRQLPEEGLKFMVYLQKENIIDESGMPKERFSAEFPKEGPSILRIQQVVRGDSAAYFCASSSKGNTEAFFGQGTRLTVV.

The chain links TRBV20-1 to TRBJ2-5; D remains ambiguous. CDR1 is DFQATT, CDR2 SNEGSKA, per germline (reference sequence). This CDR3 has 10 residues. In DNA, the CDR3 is TGCATCCCCGCCTCGGGGACCCAGTACTTC. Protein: CIPASGTQYF.

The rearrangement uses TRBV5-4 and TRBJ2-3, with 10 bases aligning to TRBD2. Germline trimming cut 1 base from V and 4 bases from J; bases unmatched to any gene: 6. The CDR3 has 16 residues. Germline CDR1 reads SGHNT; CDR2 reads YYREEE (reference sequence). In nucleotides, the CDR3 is TGTGCCAGCAGCTTGTCAGTGCTAGCGGGAGCAGATACGCAGTATTTT. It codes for CASSLSVLAGADTQYF.

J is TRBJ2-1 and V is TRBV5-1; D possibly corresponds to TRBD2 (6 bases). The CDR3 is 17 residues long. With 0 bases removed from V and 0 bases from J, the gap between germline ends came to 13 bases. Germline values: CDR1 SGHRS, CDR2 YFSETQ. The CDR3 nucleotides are TGCGCCAGCAGCTTGGTCGGTTGGGGGGACTCCTACAATGAGCAGTTCTTC. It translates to CASSLVGWGDSYNEQFF.

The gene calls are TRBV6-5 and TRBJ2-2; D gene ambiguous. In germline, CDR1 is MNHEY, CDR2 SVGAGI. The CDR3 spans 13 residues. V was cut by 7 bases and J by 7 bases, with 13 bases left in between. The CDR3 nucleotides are TGTGCCAGCATAAGGGCCGGAAACGGGGAGCTGTTTTTT. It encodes CASIRAGNGELFF.

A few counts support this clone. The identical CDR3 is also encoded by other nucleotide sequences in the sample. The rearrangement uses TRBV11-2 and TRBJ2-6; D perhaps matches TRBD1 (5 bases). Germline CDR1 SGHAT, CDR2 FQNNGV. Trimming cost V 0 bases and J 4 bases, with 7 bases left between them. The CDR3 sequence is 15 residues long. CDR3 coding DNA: TGTGCCAGCAGCTTAGACAGGGCCGGGGCCAACGTCCTGACTTTC. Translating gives CASSLDRAGANVLTF.

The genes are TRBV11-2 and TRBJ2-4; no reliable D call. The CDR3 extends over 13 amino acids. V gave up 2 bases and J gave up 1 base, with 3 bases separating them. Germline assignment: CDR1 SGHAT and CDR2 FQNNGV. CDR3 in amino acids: CASSLRAKNIQYF. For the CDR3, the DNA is TGTGCCAGCAGCTTAAGGGCCAAAAACATTCAGTACTTC.

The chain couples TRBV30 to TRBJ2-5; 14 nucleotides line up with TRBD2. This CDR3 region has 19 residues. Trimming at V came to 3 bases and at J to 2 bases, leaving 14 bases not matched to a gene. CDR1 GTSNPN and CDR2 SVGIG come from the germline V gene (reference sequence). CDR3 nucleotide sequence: TGTGCCTGGAGCGGACACAAACGGACTAGCGGGAGGCAACAAGAGACCCAGTACTTC. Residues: CAWSGHKRTSGRQQETQYF.